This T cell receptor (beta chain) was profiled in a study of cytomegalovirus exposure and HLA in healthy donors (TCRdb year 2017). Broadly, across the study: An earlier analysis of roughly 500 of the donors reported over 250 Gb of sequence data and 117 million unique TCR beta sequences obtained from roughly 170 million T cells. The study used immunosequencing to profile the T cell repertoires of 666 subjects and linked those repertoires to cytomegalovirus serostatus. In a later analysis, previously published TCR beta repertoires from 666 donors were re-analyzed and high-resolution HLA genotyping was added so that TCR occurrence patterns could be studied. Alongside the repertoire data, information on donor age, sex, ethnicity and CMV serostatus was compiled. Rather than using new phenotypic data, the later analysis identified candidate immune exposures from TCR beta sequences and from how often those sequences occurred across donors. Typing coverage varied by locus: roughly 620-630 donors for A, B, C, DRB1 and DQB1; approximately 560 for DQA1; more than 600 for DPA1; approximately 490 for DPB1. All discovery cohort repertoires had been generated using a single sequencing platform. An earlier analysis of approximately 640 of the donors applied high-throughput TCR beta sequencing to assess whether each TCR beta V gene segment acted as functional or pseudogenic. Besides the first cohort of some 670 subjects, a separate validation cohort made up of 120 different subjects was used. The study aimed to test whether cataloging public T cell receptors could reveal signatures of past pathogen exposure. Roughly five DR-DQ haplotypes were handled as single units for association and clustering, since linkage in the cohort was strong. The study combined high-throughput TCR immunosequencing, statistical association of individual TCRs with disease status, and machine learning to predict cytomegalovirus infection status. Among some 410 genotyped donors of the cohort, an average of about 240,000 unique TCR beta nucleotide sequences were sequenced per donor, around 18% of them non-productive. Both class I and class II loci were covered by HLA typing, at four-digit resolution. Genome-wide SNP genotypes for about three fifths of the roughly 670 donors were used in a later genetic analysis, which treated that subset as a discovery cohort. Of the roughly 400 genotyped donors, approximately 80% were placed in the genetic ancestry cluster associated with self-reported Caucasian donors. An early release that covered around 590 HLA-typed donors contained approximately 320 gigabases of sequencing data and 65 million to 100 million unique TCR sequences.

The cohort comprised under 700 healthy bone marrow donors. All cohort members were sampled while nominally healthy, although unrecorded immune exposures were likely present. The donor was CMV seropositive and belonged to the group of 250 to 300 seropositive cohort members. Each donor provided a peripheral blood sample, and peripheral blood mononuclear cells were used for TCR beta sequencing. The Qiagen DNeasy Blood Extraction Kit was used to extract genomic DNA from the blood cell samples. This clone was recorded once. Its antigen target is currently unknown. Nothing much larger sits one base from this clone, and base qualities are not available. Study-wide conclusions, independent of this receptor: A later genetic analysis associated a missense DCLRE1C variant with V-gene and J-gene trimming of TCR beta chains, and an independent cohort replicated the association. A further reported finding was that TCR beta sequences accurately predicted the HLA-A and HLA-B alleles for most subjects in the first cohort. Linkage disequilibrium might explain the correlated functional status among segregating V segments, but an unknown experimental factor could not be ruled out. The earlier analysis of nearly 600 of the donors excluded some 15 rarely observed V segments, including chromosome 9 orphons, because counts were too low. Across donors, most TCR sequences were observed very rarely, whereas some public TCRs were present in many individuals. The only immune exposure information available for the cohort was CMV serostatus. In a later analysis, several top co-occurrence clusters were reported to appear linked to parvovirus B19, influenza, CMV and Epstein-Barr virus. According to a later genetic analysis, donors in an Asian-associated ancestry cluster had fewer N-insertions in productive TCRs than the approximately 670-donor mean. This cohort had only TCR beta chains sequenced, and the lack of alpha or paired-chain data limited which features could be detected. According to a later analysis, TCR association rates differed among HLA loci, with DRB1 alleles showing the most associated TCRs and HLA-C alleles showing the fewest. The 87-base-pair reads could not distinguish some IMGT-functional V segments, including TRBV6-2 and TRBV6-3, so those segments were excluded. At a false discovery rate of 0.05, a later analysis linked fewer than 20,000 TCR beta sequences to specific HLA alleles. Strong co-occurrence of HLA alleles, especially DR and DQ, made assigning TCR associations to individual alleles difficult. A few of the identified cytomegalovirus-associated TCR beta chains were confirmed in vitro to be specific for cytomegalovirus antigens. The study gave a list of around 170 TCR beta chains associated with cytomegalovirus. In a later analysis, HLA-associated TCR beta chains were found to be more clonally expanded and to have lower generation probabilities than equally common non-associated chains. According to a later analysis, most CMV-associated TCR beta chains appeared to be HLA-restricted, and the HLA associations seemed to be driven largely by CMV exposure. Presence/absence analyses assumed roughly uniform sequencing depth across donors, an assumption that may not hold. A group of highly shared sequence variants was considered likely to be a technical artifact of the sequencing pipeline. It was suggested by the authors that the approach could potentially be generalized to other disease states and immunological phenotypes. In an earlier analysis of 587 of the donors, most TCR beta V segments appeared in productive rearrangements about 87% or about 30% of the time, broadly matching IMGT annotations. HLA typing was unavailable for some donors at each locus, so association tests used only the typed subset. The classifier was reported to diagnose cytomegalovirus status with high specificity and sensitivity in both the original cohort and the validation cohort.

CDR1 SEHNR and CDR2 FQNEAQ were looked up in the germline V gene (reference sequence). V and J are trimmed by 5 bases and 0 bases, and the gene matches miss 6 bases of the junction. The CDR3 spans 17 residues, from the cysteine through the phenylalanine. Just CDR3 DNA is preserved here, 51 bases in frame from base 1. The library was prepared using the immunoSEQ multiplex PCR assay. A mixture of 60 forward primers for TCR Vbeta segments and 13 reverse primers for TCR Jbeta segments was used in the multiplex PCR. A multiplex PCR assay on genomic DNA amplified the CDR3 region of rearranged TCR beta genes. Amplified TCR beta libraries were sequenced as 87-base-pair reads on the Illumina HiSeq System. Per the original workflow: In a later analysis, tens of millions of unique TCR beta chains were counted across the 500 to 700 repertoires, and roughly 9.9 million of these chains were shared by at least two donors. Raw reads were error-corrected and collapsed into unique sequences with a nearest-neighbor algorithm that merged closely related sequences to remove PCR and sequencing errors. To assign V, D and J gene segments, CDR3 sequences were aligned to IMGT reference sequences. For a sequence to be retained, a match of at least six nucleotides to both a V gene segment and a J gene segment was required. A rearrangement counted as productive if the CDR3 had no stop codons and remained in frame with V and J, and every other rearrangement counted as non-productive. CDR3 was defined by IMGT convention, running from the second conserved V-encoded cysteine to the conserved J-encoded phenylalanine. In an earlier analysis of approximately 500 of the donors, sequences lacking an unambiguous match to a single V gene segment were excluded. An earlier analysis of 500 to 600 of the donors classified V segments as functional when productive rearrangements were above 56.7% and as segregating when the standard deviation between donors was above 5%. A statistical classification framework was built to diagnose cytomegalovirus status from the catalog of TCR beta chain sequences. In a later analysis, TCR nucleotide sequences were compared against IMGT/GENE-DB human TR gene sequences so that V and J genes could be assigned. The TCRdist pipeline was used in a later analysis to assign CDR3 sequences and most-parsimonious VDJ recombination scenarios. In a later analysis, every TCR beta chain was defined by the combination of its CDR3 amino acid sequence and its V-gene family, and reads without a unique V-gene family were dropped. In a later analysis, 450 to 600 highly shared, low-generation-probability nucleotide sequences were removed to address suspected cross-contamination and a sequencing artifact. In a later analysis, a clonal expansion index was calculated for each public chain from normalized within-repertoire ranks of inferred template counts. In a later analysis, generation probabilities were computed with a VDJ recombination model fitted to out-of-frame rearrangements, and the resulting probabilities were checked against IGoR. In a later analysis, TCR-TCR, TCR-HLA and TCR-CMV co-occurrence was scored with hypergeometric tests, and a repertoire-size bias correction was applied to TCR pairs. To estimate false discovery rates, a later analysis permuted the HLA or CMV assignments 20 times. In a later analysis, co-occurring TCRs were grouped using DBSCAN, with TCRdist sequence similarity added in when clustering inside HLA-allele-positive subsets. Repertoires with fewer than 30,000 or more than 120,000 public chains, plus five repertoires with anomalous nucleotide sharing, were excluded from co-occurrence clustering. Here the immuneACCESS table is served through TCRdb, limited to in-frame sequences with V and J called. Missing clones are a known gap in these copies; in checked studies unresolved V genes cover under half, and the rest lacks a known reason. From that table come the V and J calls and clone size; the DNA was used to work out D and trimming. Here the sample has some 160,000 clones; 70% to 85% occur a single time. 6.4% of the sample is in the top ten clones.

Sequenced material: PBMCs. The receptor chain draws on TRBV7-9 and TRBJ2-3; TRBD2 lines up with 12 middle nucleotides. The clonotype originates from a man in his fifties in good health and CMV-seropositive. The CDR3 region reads CASSLLAGGPSTDTQYF. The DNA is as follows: TGTGCCAGCAGCCTACTAGCGGGGGGTCCTAGCACAGATACGCAGTATTTT.